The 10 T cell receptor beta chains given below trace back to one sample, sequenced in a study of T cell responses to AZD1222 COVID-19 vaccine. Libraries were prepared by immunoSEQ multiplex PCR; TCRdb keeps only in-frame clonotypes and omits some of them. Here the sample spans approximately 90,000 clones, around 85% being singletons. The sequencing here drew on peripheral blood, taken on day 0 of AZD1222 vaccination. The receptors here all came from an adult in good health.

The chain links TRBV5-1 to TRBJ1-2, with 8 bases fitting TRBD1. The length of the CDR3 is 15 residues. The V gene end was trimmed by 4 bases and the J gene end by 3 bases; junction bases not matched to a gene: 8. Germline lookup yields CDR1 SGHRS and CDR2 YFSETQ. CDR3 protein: CASSPDRGEDYGYTF. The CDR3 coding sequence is TGCGCCAGCAGCCCCGACAGGGGCGAGGACTATGGCTACACCTTC. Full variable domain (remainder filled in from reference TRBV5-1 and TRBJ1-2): KAGVTQTPRYLIKTRGQQVTLSCSPISGHRSVSWYQQTPGQGLQFLFEYFSETQRNKGNFPGRFSGRQFSNSRSEMNVSTLELGDSALYLCASSPDRGEDYGYTFGSGTRLTVV.

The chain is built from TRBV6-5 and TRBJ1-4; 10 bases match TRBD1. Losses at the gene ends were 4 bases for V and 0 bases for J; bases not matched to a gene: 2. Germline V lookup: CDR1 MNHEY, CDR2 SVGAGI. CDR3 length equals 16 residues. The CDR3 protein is CASSSGQGATNEKLFF. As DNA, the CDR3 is TGTGCCAGCAGTTCAGGACAGGGGGCAACTAATGAAAAACTGTTTTTT.

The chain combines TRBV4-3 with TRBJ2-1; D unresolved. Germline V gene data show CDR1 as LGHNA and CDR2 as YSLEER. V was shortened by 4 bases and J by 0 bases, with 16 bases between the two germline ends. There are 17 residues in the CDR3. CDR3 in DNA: TGCGCCAGCAGCCCTAGGGTGGGTGGTAGCTCCTACAATGAGCAGTTCTTC. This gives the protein CASSPRVGGSSYNEQFF.

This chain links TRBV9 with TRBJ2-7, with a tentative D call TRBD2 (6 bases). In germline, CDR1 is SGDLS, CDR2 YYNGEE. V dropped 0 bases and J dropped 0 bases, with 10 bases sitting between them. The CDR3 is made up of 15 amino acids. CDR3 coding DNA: TGTGCCAGCAGCGTAGGCGGGGCAAGCTCCTACGAGCAGTACTTC. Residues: CASSVGGASSYEQYF.

The CDR3 loop is CASSPGAGDYTDTQYF. The CDR3 coding sequence is TGCGCCAGCAGCCCAGGGGCGGGAGACTATACAGATACGCAGTATTTT. The chain employs TRBV4-1 and TRBJ2-3; D is perhaps TRBD2 (7 bases). Germline loops: CDR1 MGHRA, CDR2 YSYEKL. The CDR3 sequence is 16 residues long. The V gene lost 4 bases and the J gene lost 3 bases, with 17 bases spanning the gap.

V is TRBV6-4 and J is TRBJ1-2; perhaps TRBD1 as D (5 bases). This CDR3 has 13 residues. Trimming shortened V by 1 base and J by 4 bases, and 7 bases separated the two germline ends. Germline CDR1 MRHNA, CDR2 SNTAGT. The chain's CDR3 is CASSDWGGYGYTF. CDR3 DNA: TGTGCCAGCAGTGACTGGGGCGGCTATGGCTACACCTTC.

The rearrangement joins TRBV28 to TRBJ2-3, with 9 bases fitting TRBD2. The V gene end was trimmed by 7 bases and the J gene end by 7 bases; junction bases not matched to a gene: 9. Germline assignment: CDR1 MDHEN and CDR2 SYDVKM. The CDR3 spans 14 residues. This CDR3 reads CASTRLAETYTQYF. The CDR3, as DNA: TGTGCCAGCACCCGACTAGCGGAGACGTATACGCAGTATTTT.

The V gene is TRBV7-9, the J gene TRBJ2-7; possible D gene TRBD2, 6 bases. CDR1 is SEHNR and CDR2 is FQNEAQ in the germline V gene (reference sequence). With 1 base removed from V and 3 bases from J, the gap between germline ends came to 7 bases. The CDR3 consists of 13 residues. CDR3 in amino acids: CASSLGGVYEQYF. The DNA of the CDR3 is TGTGCCAGCAGCTTAGGCGGGGTCTACGAGCAGTACTTC.

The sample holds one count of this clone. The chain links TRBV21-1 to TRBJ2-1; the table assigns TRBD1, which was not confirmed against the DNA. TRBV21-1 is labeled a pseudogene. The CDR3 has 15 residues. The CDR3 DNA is TGTGCCAGCAGCAAAGGGGAAGGGGTTCCCAATGAGCAGTTCTTC. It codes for CASSKGEGVPNEQFF.

CDR3 amino acids: CASSLVSTGEMFF. The CDR3 DNA reads as TGTGCCAGCAGCTTAGTGTCGACAGGGGAAATGTTTTTT. The rearrangement uses TRBV11-1 and TRBJ1-4; 8 nucleotides agree with TRBD1. From germline, CDR1 is SGHAT and CDR2 FQDESV (reference sequence). The J segment lost 15 bases and the V segment lost 1 base, leaving 7 bases of the junction unmatched. The CDR3 runs to 13 residues.